A selection of T cell receptor beta chains follows, all from one sample in a study of preoperative IRX-2 immunotherapy in early breast cancer. TCRdb's table, derived via immunoSEQ multiplex PCR, lists solely in-frame clones and lacks some. The repertoire holds roughly 62,000 clones, with roughly 94% as singletons. Collection took place from a patient treated with IRX-2 immunotherapy. The receptors here all came from a human donor with breast cancer. Both conserved end residues are part of each CDR3. Each record gives: J gene, V gene, CDR3 protein.

>TRBJ1-4|TRBV9
CASSVGNPATNEKLFF
>TRBJ1-3|TRBV5-1
CASSLGSGNTIYF
>TRBJ1-2|TRBV6-5
CASTFAGAEGGYTF
>TRBJ2-5|TRBV7-3
CASSRSGGAGETQYF
>TRBJ1-1|TRBV19
CASSIQFGRGTFF
>TRBJ1-2|TRBV7-2
CASSLDRVYGYTF
>TRBJ1-6|TRBV6-5
CASSYSVGGSSPLHF
>TRBJ2-7|TRBV4-3
CASSQEGQGSSYEQYF
>TRBJ2-1|TRBV9
CASSGGTTFDRGYNEQFF
>TRBJ2-7|TRBV28
CASSSPEGYGAYEQYF
>TRBJ2-3|TRBV5-1
CASSLVATVGADTQYF
>TRBJ2-4|TRBV7-2
CASSVDFLAKNIQYF
>TRBJ2-7|TRBV27
CASRGTGRYEQYF
>TRBJ1-4|TRBV19
CASSPRGKAGKEKLFF
>TRBJ1-1|TRBV11-2
CASSLATGTEAFF
>TRBJ2-7|TRBV9
CASSVPLHEQYF
>TRBJ2-7|TRBV6-5
CASPPIAGPGYEQYF
>TRBJ1-5|TRBV23-1
CASSPAVGNQPQHF
>TRBJ2-7|TRBV7-6
CASSLEDEQYF
>TRBJ2-1|TRBV28
CASSLWTSGRPGSYNEQFF
>TRBJ2-7|TRBV20-1
CSGRDRYEQYF
>TRBJ2-2|TRBV5-1
CASNLEVAGELFF
>TRBJ2-3|TRBV2
CASSEEPAITSTDTQYF
>TRBJ2-1|TRBV11-2
CASSLGGSSYNEQFF
>TRBJ2-4|TRBV9
CASSVDSAGGGNIQYF
>TRBJ2-7|TRBV6-1
CGVSGEQYF
>TRBJ2-2|TRBV19
CASRGQGATGELFF
>TRBJ1-2|TRBV25-1
CASSRGSASPGYGYTF